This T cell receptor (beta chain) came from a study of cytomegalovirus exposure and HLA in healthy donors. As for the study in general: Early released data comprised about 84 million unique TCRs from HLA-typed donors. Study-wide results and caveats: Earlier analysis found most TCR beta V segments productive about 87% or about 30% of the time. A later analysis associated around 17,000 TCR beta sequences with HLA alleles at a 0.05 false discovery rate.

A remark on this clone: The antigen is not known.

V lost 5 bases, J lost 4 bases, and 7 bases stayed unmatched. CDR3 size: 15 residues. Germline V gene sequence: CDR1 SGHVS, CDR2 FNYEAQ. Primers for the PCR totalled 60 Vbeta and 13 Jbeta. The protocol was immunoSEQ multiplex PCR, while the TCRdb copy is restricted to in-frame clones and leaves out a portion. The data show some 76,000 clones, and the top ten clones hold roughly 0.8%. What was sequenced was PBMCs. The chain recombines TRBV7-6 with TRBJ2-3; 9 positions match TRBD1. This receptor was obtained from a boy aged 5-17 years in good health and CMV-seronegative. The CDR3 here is CASSLEGQGSDTQYF. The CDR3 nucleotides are TGTGCCAGCAGCCTAGAGGGACAGGGATCAGATACGCAGTATTTT.